One T cell receptor beta chain is described in this entry. These data originate in a study of blood T cell repertoires in COVID-19. Clones were sequenced by immunoSEQ multiplex PCR, and TCRdb holds only the in-frame ones, with some missing. In the table there are 200,000 to 250,000 clones, 70% to 90% of which are singletons. CDR3 size: 14 residues. The germline gives CDR1 LNHDA, CDR2 SQIVND (reference sequence). V was cut by 11 bases and J by 0 bases, with 16 bases left in between. The receptor comes from a woman in her 40s who had recovered from COVID-19. Sequencing was done on a sample of peripheral blood. The J gene is TRBJ1-2, the V gene TRBV19; possibly TRBD1 for D (5 bases). The CDR3 loop reads CAVKGQGTNYGYTF. CDR3 nucleotides: TGTGCCGTAAAAGGCCAGGGTACTAACTATGGCTACACCTTC.